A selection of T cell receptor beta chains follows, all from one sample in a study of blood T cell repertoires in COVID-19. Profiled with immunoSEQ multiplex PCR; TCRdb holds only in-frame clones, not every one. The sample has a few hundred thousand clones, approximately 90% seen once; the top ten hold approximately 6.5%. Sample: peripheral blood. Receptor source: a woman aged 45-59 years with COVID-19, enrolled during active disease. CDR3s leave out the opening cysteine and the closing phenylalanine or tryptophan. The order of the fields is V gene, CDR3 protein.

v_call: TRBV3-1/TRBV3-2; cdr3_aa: ASSQDRPLGGIQY
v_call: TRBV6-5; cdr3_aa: ASRSGQGDIHEQY
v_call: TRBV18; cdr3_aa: ASSPLDTHSGNTIY
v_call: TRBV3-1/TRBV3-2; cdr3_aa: ASSQDLASGNYNEQF
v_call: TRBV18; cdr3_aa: ASSPTSGALDEQF
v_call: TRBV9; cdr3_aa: ASSVGGMNTEAF
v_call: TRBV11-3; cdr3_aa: AGSPGRSLGETQY
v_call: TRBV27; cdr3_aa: ASSLIGTGSTYEQY
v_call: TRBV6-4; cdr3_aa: ASSDLAGGINEQF
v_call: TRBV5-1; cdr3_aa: ASSLGQAPNTEAF
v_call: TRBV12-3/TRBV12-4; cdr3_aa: ASSFTGEETQY
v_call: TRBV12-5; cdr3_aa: ASGLGSGGHYEQY
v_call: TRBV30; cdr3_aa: AWRAGTAIYEQY
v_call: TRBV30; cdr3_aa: AWRLHEGYT
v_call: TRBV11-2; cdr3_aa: ASSLVDSYGYT
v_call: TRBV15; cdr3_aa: ARNKRQMGQPQH
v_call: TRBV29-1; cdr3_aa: SGRTELDPTLC
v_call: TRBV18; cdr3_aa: ASSPDRGRTNYGYT
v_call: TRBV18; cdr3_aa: ASSPPQGAAGANVLT
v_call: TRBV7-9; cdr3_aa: ASRVATNTEAF
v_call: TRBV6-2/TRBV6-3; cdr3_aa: ASSYARGADTQY
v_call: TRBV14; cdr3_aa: ASSLNNEQF
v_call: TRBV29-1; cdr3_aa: SDRDTYNEQF
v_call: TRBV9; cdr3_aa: ASSVGSGGVIQTTQY
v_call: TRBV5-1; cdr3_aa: ASSFYREVYNEQF
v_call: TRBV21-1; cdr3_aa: ASSKVLGGGSYEQY
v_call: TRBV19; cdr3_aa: ASSIDSGTSGRWYNEQF
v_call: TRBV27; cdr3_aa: ASSKNTEAF
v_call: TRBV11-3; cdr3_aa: ASSWYRETEAF
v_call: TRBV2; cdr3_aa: ASSEGTGAVSPLH
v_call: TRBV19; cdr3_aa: ASSRGAGNQPQH
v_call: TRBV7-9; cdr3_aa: ASSLQGEAGSQPQH
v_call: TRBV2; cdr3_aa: ASRWRANQETQY
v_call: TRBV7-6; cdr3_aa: ASSLGVGAGGNIQY
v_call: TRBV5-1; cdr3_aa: ASRILDRENSPLH
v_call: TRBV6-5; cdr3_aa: ASSPLGQGAFEQY
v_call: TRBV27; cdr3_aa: ASSLGGGNNEKLF
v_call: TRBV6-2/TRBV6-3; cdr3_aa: ASSYSGGQTGELF
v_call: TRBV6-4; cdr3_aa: ASTPRASGSTDEQF
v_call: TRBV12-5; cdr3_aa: AALGGANTGELF
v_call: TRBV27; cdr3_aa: ASRPRASGSTDTQY
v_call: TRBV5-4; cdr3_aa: ASSETPYEQY
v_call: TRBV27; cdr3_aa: ASSSTGYPGELF
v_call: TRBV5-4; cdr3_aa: ASARDSQETQY